This is a list of T cell receptor beta chains from one sample in a study of cytomegalovirus exposure and HLA in healthy donors. This table comes from immunoSEQ multiplex PCR, and its TCRdb copy is limited to in-frame clones, with some not included. Seen here are some 120,000 clones, around 68% observed once, and the top ten hold 3% to 5%. Sequenced input: PBMCs. The receptors derive from a man aged 40-55 years in good health and CMV-seropositive. Both conserved end residues are part of each CDR3. The order of the fields is clone size, J gene, D gene, V gene, CDR3 DNA, CDR3 protein. A D gene is named only where the DNA matches it firmly. Clone size is not always given. Where it is, it says once, few, many or a class for expanded clones.

- TRBJ2-7 - TRBV6-1 TGTGCCAGCAGCGGGATTGACGAGCAGTACTTC CASSGIDEQYF
many TRBJ1-1 - TRBV4-1 TGCGCCAGCAGCCTCGGAGGAGCGGGGACGAACACTGAAGCTTTCTTT CASSLGGAGTNTEAFF
few TRBJ2-1 TRBD1 TRBV18 TGTGCCAGCTCACCCCAGGGGGATAGCTACAATGAGCAGTTCTTC CASSPQGDSYNEQFF
- TRBJ2-7 TRBD1 TRBV9 TGTGCCAGCAGCGTAGGCAGGGGGCTGTCCTACGAGCAGTACTTC CASSVGRGLSYEQYF
- TRBJ1-6 - TRBV30 TGTGCCTGGAGTGTAAGAGGGACTAGGGCACCCCTCCACTTT CAWSVRGTRAPLHF
few TRBJ2-2 - TRBV4-3 TGCGCCAGCAGCCAAGTTCGCGGCCCCGCGAGTGCCGGGGAGCTGTTTTTT CASSQVRGPASAGELFF
- TRBJ2-6 - TRBV7-7 TGTGCTAGCAGCTTAGGACGGGTGAACTCTGGGGCCAACGTCCTGACTTTC CASSLGRVNSGANVLTF
- TRBJ1-6 - TRBV28 TGTGCCAGCAACGGGAATAATTCACCCCTCCACTTT CASNGNNSPLHF
- TRBJ2-5 - TRBV13 TGTGCCAGCAGCTTCCTCTTGGGGGGGCAACAAGAGACCCAGTACTTC CASSFLLGGQQETQYF
- TRBJ2-7 - TRBV6-5 TGTGCCAGCAGTCTCTCTATACCCGCCTACGAGCAGTACTTC CASSLSIPAYEQYF
- TRBJ2-2 - TRBV11-3 TGTGCCAGCAGCCTCCGCACCGGGGAGCTGTTTTTT CASSLRTGELFF
- TRBJ1-2 - TRBV5-4 TGTGCCAGCAGCTCCACTGACAGATCCTATGGCTACACCTTC CASSSTDRSYGYTF
few TRBJ2-2 TRBD1 TRBV10-2 TGCGCCAGCAGTGAACTACAGGGGTCATATACCGGGGAGCTGTTTTTT CASSELQGSYTGELFF
few TRBJ1-2 TRBD1 TRBV27 TGTGCCAGCAGTTTTGCCGGACAGGGAAGTAACTATGGCTACACCTTC CASSFAGQGSNYGYTF
- TRBJ2-5 - TRBV6-1 TGTGCCAGCAGCGAAGGGTTGGGGAGAGAGACCCAGTACTTC CASSEGLGRETQYF
- TRBJ1-1 - TRBV10-1 TGCGCCAGCAGGGAAGAGGGCATGAACACTGAAGCTTTCTTT CASREEGMNTEAFF
- TRBJ2-7 - TRBV7-8 TGTGCCAGCAGCTTGCGTCAGGGCTCCTACGAGCAGTACTTC CASSLRQGSYEQYF
- TRBJ1-1 - TRBV30 TGTGCCTGGAGTGTGGGAAGGAGGGAAAATGAAGCTTTCTTT CAWSVGRRENEAFF
few TRBJ1-1 - TRBV7-9 TGTGCCAGCAGCTACGCTATTTCCGGGGGGGCTTTCTTT CASSYAISGGAFF
- TRBJ2-3 - TRBV7-7 TGTGCCAGCAGCTTAGAACAGGGTGGCACAGATACGCAGTATTTT CASSLEQGGTDTQYF
- TRBJ1-1 - TRBV28 TGTGCCAGCACTCCAAGCCGGTTTATGAACACTGAAGCTTTCTTT CASTPSRFMNTEAFF
- TRBJ1-1 - TRBV30 TGTGCCTGGAGCTTGAACACTGAAGCTTTCTTT CAWSLNTEAFF
few TRBJ2-7 - TRBV5-5 TGTGCCAGCAGCTTGGACTACCGCCGCGAGCAGTACTTC CASSLDYRREQYF
- TRBJ2-1 - TRBV13 TGTGCCAGCAGCCCGGTAGCGTCCTACAATGAGCAGTTCTTC CASSPVASYNEQFF
few TRBJ1-5 - TRBV28 TGTGCCACCCACTCCCGGGGTCAAGGCAATCAGCCCCAGCATTTT CATHSRGQGNQPQHF
- TRBJ2-7 TRBD2 TRBV7-2 TGTGCCAGCAGTTCCAAAGCGGGAGGGCCCGTCGAGCAGTACTTC CASSSKAGGPVEQYF
- TRBJ2-2 TRBD2 TRBV7-2 TGTGCCAGCAGCTTATCCGGGGGGGCGAACACCGGGGAGCTGTTTTTT CASSLSGGANTGELFF
- TRBJ1-5 TRBD1 TRBV5-1 TGCGCCAGCAGCTTGACAGGGGCTCCGTATAGCAATCAGCCCCAGCATTTT CASSLTGAPYSNQPQHF
- TRBJ2-1 - TRBV5-1 TGCGCCAGCAGCTTATCTCGCCCGGACAATGAGCAGTTCTTC CASSLSRPDNEQFF
- TRBJ2-2 - TRBV28 TGTGCCAGCAGACTCCTAGCGTCGTCGAACACCGGGGAGCTGTTTTTT CASRLLASSNTGELFF
- TRBJ2-5 - TRBV6-1 TGTGCCAGCAGCGCGAGGGATCTCCAAGAGACCCAGTACTTC CASSARDLQETQYF
medium-sized TRBJ2-7 TRBD2 TRBV6-1 TGTGCCAGCAGACCCAAGCGGGGGTCTTCCTACGAGCAGTACTTC CASRPKRGSSYEQYF
once TRBJ2-2 - TRBV6-1 TGTGCCAGCAGTCGAGCCTCCCGGGGCGGGGAGCTGTTTTTT CASSRASRGGELFF
- TRBJ1-3 TRBD1 TRBV5-6 TGTGCCAGCAGCTTGAACAGGGGATTCTCTGGAAACACCATATATTTT CASSLNRGFSGNTIYF
few TRBJ1-1 TRBD1 TRBV6-5 TGTGCCAGCAGTTTCGGACAGGGAAACACTGAAGCTTTCTTT CASSFGQGNTEAFF
- TRBJ1-1 - TRBV20-1 TGCAGCCCGGGGAACACTGAAGCTTTCTTT CSPGNTEAFF
- TRBJ1-2 - TRBV2 TGTGCCAGCAGTGAACAGAACTATGGCTACACCTTC CASSEQNYGYTF
- TRBJ2-3 TRBD2 TRBV4-2 TGTGCCAGCAGCCCTGACGCCGGGACTAGAAGCACAGATACGCAGTATTTT CASSPDAGTRSTDTQYF
- TRBJ1-3 - TRBV9 TGTGCCAGCAGCGTAGCAGGTGACGGAAACACCATATATTTT CASSVAGDGNTIYF
- TRBJ1-5 - TRBV19 TGTGCCAGTAGTACCCCCGACATAGGGGCGTCTCAGCCCCAGCATTTT CASSTPDIGASQPQHF
- TRBJ1-1 - TRBV6-1 TGTGCCAGCAGTCCCAGGGGGAACACTGAAGCTTTCTTT CASSPRGNTEAFF
- TRBJ1-1 TRBD1 TRBV27 TGTGCCAGCAGTTTTCGGGACAGGGTAACTGAAGCTTTCTTT CASSFRDRVTEAFF
- TRBJ2-3 TRBD2 TRBV28 TGTGCCAGCAGTTCCCCGAGTAGCGGGAGTTCAGATACGCAGTATTTT CASSSPSSGSSDTQYF
- TRBJ1-1 - TRBV6-6 TGTGCCAGCCGACAGGACCTGAGAGGCACTGAAGCTTTCTTT CASRQDLRGTEAFF
- TRBJ2-7 - TRBV2 TGTGCCAGCAGTGAAACCCTGGGCAGGGCGATAAACTACGAGCAGTACTTC CASSETLGRAINYEQYF
- TRBJ1-2 - TRBV11-2 TGTGCCAGCAGCCAGACGGCAGGGTGGAACTATGGCTACACCTTC CASSQTAGWNYGYTF
- TRBJ1-4 - TRBV30 TGTGCCTGGAAATCGGGGAGAACTAATGAAAAACTGTTTTTT CAWKSGRTNEKLFF
once TRBJ2-5 - TRBV5-1 TGCGCCAGCAGCCCCGGCGGGCTGGAAGAGACCCAGTACTTC CASSPGGLEETQYF
- TRBJ2-1 TRBD2 TRBV11-2 TGTGCCAGCAGCTTAGTGAGCGGCGGGAGGGCCGGGAATGAGCAGTTCTTC CASSLVSGGRAGNEQFF
- TRBJ1-1 - TRBV7-6 TGTGCCAGCAGCTTGAACGGCGGGGGCGCCGGGTCGAAAGCTTTCTTT CASSLNGGGAGSKAFF
- TRBJ1-5 - TRBV7-8 TGTGCCAGCAGCTCCCGTGGGGGGGGGCAGCCCCAGCATTTT CASSSRGGGQPQHF
once TRBJ2-7 - TRBV7-3 TGTGCCAGCAGCCCCGGCGGGACAGACGAGCAGTACTTC CASSPGGTDEQYF